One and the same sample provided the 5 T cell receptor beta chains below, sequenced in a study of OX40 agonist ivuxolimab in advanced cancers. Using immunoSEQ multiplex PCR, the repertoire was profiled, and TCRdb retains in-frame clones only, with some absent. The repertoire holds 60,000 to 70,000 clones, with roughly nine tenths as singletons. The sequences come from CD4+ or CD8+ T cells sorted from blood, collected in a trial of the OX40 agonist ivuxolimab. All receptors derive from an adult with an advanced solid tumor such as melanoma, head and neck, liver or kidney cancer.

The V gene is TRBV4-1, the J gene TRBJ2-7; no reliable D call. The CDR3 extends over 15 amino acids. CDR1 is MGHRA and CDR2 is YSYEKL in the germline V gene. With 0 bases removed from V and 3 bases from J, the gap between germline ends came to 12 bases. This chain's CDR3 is CASSQDSSVYYEQYF. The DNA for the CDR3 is TGCGCCAGCAGCCAAGATTCTTCCGTATACTACGAGCAGTACTTC.

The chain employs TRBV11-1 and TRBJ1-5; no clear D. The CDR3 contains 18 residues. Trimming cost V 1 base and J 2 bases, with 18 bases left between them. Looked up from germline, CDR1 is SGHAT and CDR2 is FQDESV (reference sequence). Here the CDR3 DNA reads TGTGCCAGCAGCTTAGTTAGGCGGACGGGATTTCGCAATCAGCCCCAGCATTTT. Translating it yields CASSLVRRTGFRNQPQHF. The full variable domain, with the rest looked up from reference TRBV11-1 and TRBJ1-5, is EAEVAQSPRYKITEKSQAVAFWCDPISGHATLYWYRQILGQGPELLVQFQDESVVDDSQLPKDRFSAERLKGVDSTLKIQPAELGDSAMYLCASSLVRRTGFRNQPQHFGDGTRLSIL.

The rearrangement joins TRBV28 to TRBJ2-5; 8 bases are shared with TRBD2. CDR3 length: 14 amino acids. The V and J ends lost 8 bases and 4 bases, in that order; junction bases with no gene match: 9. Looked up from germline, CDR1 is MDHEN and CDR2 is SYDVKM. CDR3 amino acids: CASYPSGSGETQYF. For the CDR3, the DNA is TGTGCCAGCTATCCCAGCGGGAGTGGAGAGACCCAGTACTTC.

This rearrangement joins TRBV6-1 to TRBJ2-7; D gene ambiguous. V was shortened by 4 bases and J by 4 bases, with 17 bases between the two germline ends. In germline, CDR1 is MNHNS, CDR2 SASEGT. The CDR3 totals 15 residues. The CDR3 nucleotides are TGTGCCAGCAGTGCCTCCCCGGGTCCGAATTACGAGCAGTACTTC. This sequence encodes CASSASPGPNYEQYF.

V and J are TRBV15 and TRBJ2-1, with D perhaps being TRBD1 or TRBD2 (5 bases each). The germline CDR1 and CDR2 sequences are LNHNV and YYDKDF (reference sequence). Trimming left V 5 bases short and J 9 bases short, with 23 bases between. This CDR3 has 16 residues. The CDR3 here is CATSSRKGTTMGEQFF. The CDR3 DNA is TGTGCCACCAGCTCAAGGAAGGGGACCACCATGGGTGAGCAGTTCTTC.